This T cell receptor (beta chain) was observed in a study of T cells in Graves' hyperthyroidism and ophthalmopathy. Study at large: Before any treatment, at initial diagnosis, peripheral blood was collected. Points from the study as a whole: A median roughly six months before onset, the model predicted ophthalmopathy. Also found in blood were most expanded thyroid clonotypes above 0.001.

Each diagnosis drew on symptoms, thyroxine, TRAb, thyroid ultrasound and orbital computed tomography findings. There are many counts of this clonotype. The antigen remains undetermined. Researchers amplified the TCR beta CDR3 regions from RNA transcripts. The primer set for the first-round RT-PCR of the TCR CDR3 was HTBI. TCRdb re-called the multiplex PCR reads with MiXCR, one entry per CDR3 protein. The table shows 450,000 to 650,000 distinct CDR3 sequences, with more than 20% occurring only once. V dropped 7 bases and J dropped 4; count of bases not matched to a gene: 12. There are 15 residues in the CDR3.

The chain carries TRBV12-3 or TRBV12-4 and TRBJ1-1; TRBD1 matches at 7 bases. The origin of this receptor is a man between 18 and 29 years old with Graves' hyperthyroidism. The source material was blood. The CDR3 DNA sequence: TGTGCCAGCACTCTTTGGGAAAGGGGGCCCACTGAAGCTTTCTTT. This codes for CASTLWERGPTEAFF.